The rows below give T cell receptor beta chains drawn from one sample of a study of T cell repertoires in aging, cancer and after chemotherapy. MiXCR was run by TCRdb on the multiplex PCR reads, yielding one entry per CDR3 protein. The profile shows over 1,500 distinct CDR3 sequences, around a third of them singletons. Sequences were obtained from blood. The receptor set was obtained from a human donor with a blood cancer. Both conserved end residues are part of each CDR3. Fields, in order: J gene, CDR3 length, D gene, V gene, clone size, CDR3 protein, CDR3 DNA. A D gene is named only where the DNA matches it firmly. Clone size, where shown, is once, few, many, or a class for clones that have expanded.

TRBJ2-3	17	-	TRBV18	large	CASSPQADRQWGGTQYF	TGTGCCAGCTCACCACAAGCCGACAGGCAGTGGGGGGGTACGCAGTATTTT
TRBJ1-5	18	TRBD1	TRBV5-6	medium-sized	CASSRRAAGGGRGQPQHF	TGTGCCAGCAGCCGAAGGGCCGCAGGGGGCGGTCGGGGTCAGCCCCAGCATTTT
TRBJ2-6	18	TRBD1	TRBV6-2/TRBV6-3	medium-sized	CASSYPGQGYSGANVLTF	TGTGCCAGCAGTTACCCGGGACAGGGGTATTCTGGGGCCAACGTCCTGACTTTC
TRBJ2-3	15	TRBD2	TRBV7-2	-	CATDSGLAGTDTQYF	TGTGCCACCGACTCTGGGCTAGCGGGGACAGATACGCAGTATTTT
TRBJ2-3	14	TRBD1	TRBV27	large	CASKDRVPTDTQYF	TGTGCCAGCAAAGACAGGGTTCCCACAGATACGCAGTATTTT
TRBJ1-2	13	-	TRBV15	-	CATSLQGYYGYTF	TGTGCCACCAGCCTACAGGGTTACTATGGCTACACCTTC
TRBJ2-3	15	TRBD2	TRBV4-1	-	CASRPSGGRGDTQYF	TGCGCCAGCAGACCTAGCGGGGGGCGAGGAGATACGCAGTATTTT
TRBJ1-2	15	-	TRBV19	medium-sized	CASSIHNRENYGYTF	TGTGCCAGTAGTATTCATAATCGGGAAAACTATGGCTACACCTTC
TRBJ1-5	15	-	TRBV6-5	few	CASSYRRDSNQPQHF	TGTGCCAGCAGTTACCGTCGGGATAGCAATCAGCCCCAGCATTTT
TRBJ1-5	14	-	TRBV6-6	-	CASSYRNSNQPQHF	TGTGCCAGCAGTTACAGAAATAGCAATCAGCCCCAGCATTTT
TRBJ2-3	14	TRBD2	TRBV6-5	few	CASSYRLATDTQYF	TGTGCCAGCAGTTACCGACTAGCGACAGATACGCAGTATTTT
TRBJ1-1	13	TRBD1	TRBV6-1	-	CASSLTGYTEAFF	TGTGCCAGTTCCTTGACAGGGTACACTGAAGCTTTCTTT
TRBJ2-3	17	TRBD2	TRBV20-1	-	CSASPRTSGGEADTQYF	TGCAGTGCTAGCCCACGGACTAGCGGGGGTGAAGCAGATACGCAGTATTTT